This T cell receptor (beta chain) comes out of a study of T cell changes during pregnancy in multiple sclerosis. Clones were sequenced by immunoSEQ multiplex PCR, and TCRdb holds only the in-frame ones, with some missing. This table holds just under 100,000 clones, approximately 95% found once. CDR1 is LNHDA and CDR2 is SQIVND in the germline V gene (reference sequence). V was shortened by 5 bases and J by 4 bases, with 14 bases between the two germline ends. The CDR3 consists of 14 residues. The sequencing used peripheral blood, collected after pregnancy. This clonotype originated in a female donor with multiple sclerosis, enrolled in a pregnancy study. The rearrangement joins TRBV19 to TRBJ2-5, with D perhaps TRBD2 (5 bases). The CDR3 spells CASSHLEGRETQYF. For the CDR3, the DNA is TGTGCCAGTAGTCACCTTGAGGGTAGAGAGACCCAGTACTTC.